This T cell receptor (beta chain) emerged from a study of blood T cell repertoires in COVID-19. Original handling: For nucleated cells, counts were estimated from reference gene primer amplification. The method was immunoSEQ multiplex PCR; TCRdb's version includes in-frame clones alone and lacks a portion of them. D and trimming come from the DNA, and the V and J calls and clone size come from that table. The sample includes about 240,000 clones, 87% of them seen just once. V lost 7 bases, J lost 2 bases, and 8 bases stayed unmatched. The germline CDR1 and CDR2 sequences are WSHSY and SAAADI. The CDR3 is made up of 15 amino acids.

The V gene is TRBV10-2, the J gene TRBJ2-3; 8 bases are shared with TRBD2. Sequences were obtained from peripheral blood. The sequence was obtained from a man aged 55 to 69 who had recovered from COVID-19. This chain's CDR3 is CASKRGGGHTDTQYF. The CDR3, as DNA: TGCGCCAGCAAACGGGGCGGGGGGCACACAGATACGCAGTATTTT.